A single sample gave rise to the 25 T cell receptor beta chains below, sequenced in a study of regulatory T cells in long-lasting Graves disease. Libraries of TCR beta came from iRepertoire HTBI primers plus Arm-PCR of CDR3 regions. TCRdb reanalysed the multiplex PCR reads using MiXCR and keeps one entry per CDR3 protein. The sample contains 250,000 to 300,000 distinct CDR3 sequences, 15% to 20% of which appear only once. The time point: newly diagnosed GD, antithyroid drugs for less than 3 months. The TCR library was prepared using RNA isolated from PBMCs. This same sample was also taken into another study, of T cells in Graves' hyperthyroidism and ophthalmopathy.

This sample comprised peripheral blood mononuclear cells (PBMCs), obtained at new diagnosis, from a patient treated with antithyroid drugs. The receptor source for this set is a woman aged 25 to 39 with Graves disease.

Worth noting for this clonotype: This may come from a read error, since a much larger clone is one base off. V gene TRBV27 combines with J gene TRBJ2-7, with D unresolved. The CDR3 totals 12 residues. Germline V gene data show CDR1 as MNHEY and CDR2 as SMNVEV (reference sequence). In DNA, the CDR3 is TGTGCCTGCAGTCGCATGGAAGGCGAGCAGTACTTC. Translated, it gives CACSRMEGEQYF.

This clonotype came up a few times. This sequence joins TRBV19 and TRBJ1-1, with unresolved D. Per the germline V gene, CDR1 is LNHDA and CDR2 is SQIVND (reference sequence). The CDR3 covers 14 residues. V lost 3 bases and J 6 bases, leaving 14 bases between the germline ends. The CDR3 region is CASSIRGVGAEAFF. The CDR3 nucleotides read TGTGCCAGTAGTATTCGTGGGGTTGGAGCTGAAGCTTTCTTT.

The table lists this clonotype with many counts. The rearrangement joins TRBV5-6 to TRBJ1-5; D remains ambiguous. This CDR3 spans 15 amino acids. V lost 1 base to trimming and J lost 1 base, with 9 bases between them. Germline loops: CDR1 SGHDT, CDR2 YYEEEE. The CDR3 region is CASSLRSWSNQPQHF. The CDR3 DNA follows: TGTGCCAGCAGCTTGAGGAGTTGGAGCAATCAGCCCCAGCATTTT.

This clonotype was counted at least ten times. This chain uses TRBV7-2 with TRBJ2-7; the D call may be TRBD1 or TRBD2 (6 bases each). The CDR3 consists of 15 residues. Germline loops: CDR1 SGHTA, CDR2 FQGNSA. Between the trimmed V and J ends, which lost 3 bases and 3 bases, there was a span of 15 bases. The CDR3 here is CASSLVSGGGYEQYF. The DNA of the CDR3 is TGTGCCAGCAGCTTGGTCTCCGGGGGCGGCTACGAGCAGTACTTC. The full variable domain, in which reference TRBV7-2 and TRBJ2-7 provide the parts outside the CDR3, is GAGVSQSPSNKVTEKGKDVELRCDPISGHTALYWYRQSLGQGLEFLIYFQGNSAPDKSGLPSDRFSAERTGGSVSTLTIQRTQQEDSAVYLCASSLVSGGGYEQYFGPGTRLTVT.

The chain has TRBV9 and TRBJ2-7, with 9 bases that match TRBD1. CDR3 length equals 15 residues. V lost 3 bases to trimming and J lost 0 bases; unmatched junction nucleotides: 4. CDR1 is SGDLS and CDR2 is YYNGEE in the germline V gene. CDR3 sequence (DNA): TGTGCCAGCAGCGAGGGGACAGGGAGCTCCTACGAGCAGTACTTC. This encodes CASSEGTGSSYEQYF.

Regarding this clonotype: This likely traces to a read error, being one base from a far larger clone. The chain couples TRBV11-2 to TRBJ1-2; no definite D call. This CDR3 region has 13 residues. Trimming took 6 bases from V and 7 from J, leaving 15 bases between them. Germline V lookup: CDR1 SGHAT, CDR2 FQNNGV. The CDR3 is CASSPIPRGGYTF. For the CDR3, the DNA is TGTGCCAGCAGTCCCATCCCCCGCGGTGGCTACACCTTC.

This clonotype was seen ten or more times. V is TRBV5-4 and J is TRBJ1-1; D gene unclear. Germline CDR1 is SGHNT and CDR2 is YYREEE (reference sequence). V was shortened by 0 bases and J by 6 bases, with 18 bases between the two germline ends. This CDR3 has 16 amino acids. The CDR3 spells CASSLATRSIFAEAFF. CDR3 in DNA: TGTGCCAGCAGCTTGGCCACGAGGTCTATCTTCGCTGAAGCTTTCTTT.

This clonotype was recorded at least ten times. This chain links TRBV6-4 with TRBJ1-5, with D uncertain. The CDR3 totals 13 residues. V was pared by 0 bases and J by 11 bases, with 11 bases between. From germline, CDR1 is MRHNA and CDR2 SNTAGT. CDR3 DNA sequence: TGTGCCAGCAGTGACTCGACGGGCACGGCCCAGCATTTT. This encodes CASSDSTGTAQHF.

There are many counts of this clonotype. CDR3: CASSLVADEKLFF. Written as DNA, the CDR3 is TGCGCCAGCAGCTTGGTGGCGGATGAAAAACTGTTTTTT. The chain recombines TRBV5-1 with TRBJ1-4; D ambiguous. Germline V gene lookup returns CDR1 SGHRS and CDR2 YFSETQ. This CDR3 is built from 13 residues. V was clipped by 0 bases and J by 6 bases, with 6 bases between them.

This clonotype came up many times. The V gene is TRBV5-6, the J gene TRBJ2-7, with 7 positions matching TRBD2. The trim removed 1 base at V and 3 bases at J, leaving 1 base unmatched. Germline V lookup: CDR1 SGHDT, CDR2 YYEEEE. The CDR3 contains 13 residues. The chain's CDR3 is CASSLPSGYEQYF. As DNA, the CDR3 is TGTGCCAGCAGCTTGCCTAGCGGCTACGAGCAGTACTTC.

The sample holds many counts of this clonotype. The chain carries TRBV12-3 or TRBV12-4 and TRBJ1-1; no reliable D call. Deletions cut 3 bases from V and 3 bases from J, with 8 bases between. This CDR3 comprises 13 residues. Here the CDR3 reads CASSLFQDTEAFF. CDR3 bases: TGTGCCAGCAGTTTGTTCCAGGACACTGAAGCTTTCTTT.

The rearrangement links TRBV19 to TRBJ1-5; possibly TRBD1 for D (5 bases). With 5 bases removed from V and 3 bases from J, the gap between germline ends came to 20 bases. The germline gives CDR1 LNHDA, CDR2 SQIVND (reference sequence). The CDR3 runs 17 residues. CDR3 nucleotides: TGTGCCAGTAGTGTCTATCCGGGGGGGACTCACAATCAGCCCCAGCATTTT. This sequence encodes CASSVYPGGTHNQPQHF.

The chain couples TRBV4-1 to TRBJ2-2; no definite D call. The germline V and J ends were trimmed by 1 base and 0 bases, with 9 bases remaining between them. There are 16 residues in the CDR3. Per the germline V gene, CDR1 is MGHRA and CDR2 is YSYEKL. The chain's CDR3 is CASSQARNANTGELFF. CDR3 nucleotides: TGCGCCAGCAGCCAAGCAAGGAACGCGAACACCGGGGAGCTGTTTTTT.

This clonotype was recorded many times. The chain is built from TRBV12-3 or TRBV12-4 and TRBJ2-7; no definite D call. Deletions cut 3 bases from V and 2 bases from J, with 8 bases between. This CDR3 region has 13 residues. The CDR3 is CASSLRNPYEQYF. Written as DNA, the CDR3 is TGTGCCAGCAGTTTGAGGAATCCCTACGAGCAGTACTTC.

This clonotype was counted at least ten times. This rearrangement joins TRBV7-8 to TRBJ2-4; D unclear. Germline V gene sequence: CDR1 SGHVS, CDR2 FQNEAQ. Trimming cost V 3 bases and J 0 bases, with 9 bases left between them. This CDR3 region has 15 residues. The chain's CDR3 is CASSFSRLAKNIQYF. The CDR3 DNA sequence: TGTGCCAGCAGCTTCTCCAGATTAGCCAAAAACATTCAGTACTTC.

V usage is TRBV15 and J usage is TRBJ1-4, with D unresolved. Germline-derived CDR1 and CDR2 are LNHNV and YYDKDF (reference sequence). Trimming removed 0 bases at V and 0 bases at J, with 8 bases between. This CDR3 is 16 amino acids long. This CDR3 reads CATSRESAATNEKLFF. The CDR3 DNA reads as TGTGCCACCAGCAGAGAATCTGCAGCAACTAATGAAAAACTGTTTTTT. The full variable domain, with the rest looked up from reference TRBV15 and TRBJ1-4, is DAMVIQNPRYQVTQFGKPVTLSCSQTLNHNVMYWYQQKSSQAPKLLFHYYDKDFNNEADTPDNFQSRRPNTSFCFLDIRSPGLGDTAMYLCATSRESAATNEKLFFGSGTQLSVL.

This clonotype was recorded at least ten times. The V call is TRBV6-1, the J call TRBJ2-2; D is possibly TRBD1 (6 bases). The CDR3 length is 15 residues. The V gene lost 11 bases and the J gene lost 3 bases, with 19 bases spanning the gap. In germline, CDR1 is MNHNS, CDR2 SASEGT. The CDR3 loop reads CAARMWGPDTGELFF. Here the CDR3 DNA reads TGTGCCGCAAGGATGTGGGGGCCGGACACCGGGGAGCTGTTTTTT.

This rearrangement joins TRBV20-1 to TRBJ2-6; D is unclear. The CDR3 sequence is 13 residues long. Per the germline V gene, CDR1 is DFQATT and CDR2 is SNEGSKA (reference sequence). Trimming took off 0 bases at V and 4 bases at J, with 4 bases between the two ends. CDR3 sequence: CSARELGANVLTF. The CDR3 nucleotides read TGCAGTGCTAGAGAATTGGGGGCCAACGTCCTGACTTTC.

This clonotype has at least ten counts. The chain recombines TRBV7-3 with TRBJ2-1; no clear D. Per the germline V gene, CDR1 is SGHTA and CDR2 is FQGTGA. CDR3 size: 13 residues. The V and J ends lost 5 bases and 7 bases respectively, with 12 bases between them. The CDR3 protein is CASSPSVGNEQFF. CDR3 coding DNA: TGTGCCAGCAGCCCCTCGGTAGGGAATGAGCAGTTCTTC.

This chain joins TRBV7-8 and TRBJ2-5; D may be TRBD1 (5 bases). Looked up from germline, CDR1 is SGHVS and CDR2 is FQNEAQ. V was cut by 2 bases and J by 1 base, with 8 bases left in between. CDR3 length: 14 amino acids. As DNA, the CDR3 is TGTGCCAGCAGCTTAAGGCAGGGCCAAGAGACCCAGTACTTC. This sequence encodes CASSLRQGQETQYF. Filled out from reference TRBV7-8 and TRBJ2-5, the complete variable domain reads GAGVSQSPRYKVAKRGQDVALRCDPISGHVSLFWYQQALGQGPEFLTYFQNEAQLDKSGLPSDRFFAERPEGSVSTLKIQRTQQEDSAVYLCASSLRQGQETQYFGPGTRLLVL.

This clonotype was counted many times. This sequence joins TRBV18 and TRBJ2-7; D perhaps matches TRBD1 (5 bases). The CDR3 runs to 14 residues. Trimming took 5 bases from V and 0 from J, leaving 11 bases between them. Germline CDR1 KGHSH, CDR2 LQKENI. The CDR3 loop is CASSEDTSSYEQYF. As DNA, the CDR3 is TGTGCCAGCTCAGAGGACACGAGCTCCTACGAGCAGTACTTC.

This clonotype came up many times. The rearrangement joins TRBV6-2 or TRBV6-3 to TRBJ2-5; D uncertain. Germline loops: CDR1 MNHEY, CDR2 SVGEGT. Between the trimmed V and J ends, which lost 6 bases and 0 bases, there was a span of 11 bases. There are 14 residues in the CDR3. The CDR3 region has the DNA TGTGCCAGCAGGTCAGACATGTACCAAGAGACCCAGTACTTC. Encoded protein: CASRSDMYQETQYF.

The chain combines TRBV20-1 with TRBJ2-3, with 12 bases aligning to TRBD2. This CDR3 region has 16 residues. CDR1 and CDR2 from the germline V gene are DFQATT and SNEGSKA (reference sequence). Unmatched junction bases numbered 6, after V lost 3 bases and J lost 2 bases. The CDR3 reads CSASSLAGGSTDTQYF. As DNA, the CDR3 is TGCAGTGCTAGTTCTCTAGCGGGGGGGTCCACAGATACGCAGTATTTT.

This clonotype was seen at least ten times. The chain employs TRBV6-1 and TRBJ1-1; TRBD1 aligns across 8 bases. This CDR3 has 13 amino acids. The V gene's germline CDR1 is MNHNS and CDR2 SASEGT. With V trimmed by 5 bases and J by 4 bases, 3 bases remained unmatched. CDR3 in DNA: TGTGCCAGCAGTAGACAGGGGCGCACTGAAGCTTTCTTT. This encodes CASSRQGRTEAFF.

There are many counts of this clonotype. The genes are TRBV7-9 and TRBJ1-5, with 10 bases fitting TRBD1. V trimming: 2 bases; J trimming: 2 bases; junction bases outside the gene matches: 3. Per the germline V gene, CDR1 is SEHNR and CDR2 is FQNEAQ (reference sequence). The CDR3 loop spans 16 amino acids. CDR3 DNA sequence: TGTGCCAGCAGCTTATTTGGGACAGGGGGCAATCAGCCCCAGCATTTT. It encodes CASSLFGTGGNQPQHF.